This T cell receptor (beta chain) was captured by sequencing in a study of post-analysis software for immune sequencing data. Study context: Patients had relapsing-remitting, secondary progressive or progressive-relapsing multiple sclerosis; some lacked subtype. Study observations and caveats: With TRBV5-6, TRBV5-1 and TRBV20-1 included, a handful of TRBV segments were more frequent in patients than in controls. Significantly decreased normalized Chao1 diversity was recorded for multiple sclerosis patients relative to controls.

As regards this clonotype: Its cognate antigen is unknown.

Built from TCR beta cDNA, the libraries had unique molecular identifiers in them. Between roughly 1 and 10 million T cells gave rise to around 500,000 cDNA molecules. TCRdb independently ran MiXCR on the PCR reads; one entry per CDR3 protein. The data show hundreds of thousands of distinct CDR3 sequences, just under 30% seen once. The CDR3 is made up of 15 amino acids. Germline assignment: CDR1 SGDLS and CDR2 YYNGEE. The V and J ends lost 4 bases and 5 bases, in that order; junction bases with no gene match: 8. The source of this sequence is a girl aged 10 to 17 with multiple sclerosis. The rearrangement links TRBV9 to TRBJ2-5, with TRBD2 matching over 10 bases. The source material was blood. The CDR3 DNA reads TGTGCCAGCAGCCTCAGCGGGAGGGGAGTGGAGACCCAGTACTTC. It codes for CASSLSGRGVETQYF. Supplemented by reference TRBV9 and TRBJ2-5, the full variable domain reads DSGVTQTPKHLITATGQRVTLRCSPRSGDLSVYWYQQSLDQGLQFLIQYYNGEERAKGNILERFSAQQFPDLHSELNLSSLELGDSALYFCASSLSGRGVETQYFGPGTRLLVL.